These 25 T cell receptor beta chains were all obtained from the same sample, sequenced in a study of T cell responses to AZD1222 COVID-19 vaccine. Assay: immunoSEQ multiplex PCR; the TCRdb copy retains only in-frame clones and omits some. The sample shows around 140,000 clones, about 94% of them seen only once. Sequencing was performed on peripheral blood, taken on day 0 of AZD1222 vaccination. The source of these receptors is an adult in good health.

This clone was seen just once. The chain has TRBV6-5 and TRBJ1-2, with 10 positions matching TRBD1. Germline CDR1 is MNHEY and CDR2 is SVGAGI. This CDR3 has 13 residues. CDR3 sequence (DNA): TGTGCAACGGGACAGGGGCCCGAGGGGGGCTACACCTTC. Amino acid sequence: CATGQGPEGGYTF.

This chain links TRBV19 with TRBJ1-2, with 7 bases identical to TRBD1. The CDR3 sequence is 13 residues long. CDR1 and CDR2 from the germline V gene are LNHDA and SQIVND (reference sequence). The CDR3 loop is CVTGDSHNYGYTF. CDR3 DNA sequence: TGTGTCACTGGGGACAGTCATAACTATGGCTACACCTTC.

This chain links TRBV7-8 with TRBJ2-7; tentatively, D is TRBD1 (5 bases). The CDR3 runs to 17 residues. V lost 2 bases and J 0 bases, leaving 17 bases between the germline ends. Germline loops: CDR1 SGHVS, CDR2 FQNEAQ. CDR3 in DNA: TGTGCCAGCAGCTTATCTGTCCGGACACCTTCCTCCTACGAGCAGTACTTC. This gives the protein CASSLSVRTPSSYEQYF.

The genes are TRBV5-4 and TRBJ1-4, with 7 bases matching TRBD1. After removal of 8 bases from V and 6 bases from J, the junction contained 7 bases not matched to a gene. Germline loops: CDR1 SGHNT, CDR2 YYREEE (reference sequence). CDR3 size: 13 residues. CDR3 bases: TGTGCCAGTCGGGGGACAGCGGATGAAAAACTGTTTTTT. It is translated as CASRGTADEKLFF.

This clone was seen just once. This chain joins TRBV2 and TRBJ1-1; D may be TRBD1 (6 bases). Trimming left V 9 bases short and J 3 bases short, with 14 bases between. The CDR3 sequence is 13 residues long. In germline, CDR1 is SNHLY, CDR2 FYNNEI. The CDR3 nucleotides are TGTGCCAGTAAAAGGGGGGAGGACACTGAAGCTTTCTTT. Translated, it gives CASKRGEDTEAFF. The full variable domain, completed using reference TRBV2 and TRBJ1-1, is EPEVTQTPSHQVTQMGQEVILRCVPISNHLYFYWYRQILGQKVEFLVSFYNNEISEKSEIFDDQFSVERPDGSNFTLKIRSTKLEDSAMYFCASKRGEDTEAFFGQGTRLTVV.

V is TRBV10-3 and J is TRBJ2-7; no reliable D call. CDR1 is ENHRY and CDR2 is SYGVKD in the germline V gene. V lost 2 bases and J 2 bases, leaving 4 bases between the germline ends. The CDR3 is 12 amino acids. The CDR3 DNA reads as TGTGCCATCAGTGAGAAAGCCTACGAGCAGTACTTC. Translated: CAISEKAYEQYF.

The chain joins TRBV27 to TRBJ1-2; 7 bases are shared with TRBD1. The CDR3 length is 15 residues. The V gene end was trimmed by 5 bases and the J gene end by 2 bases; junction bases not matched to a gene: 8. Germline CDR1 is MNHEY and CDR2 is SMNVEV (reference sequence). DNA of the CDR3: TGTGCCAGCAGTACAAACAGGGGACCGAACTATGGCTACACCTTC. It codes for CASSTNRGPNYGYTF.

The chain recombines TRBV19 with TRBJ1-6; the D gene is possibly TRBD1 (6 bases). The ends were cut back, 9 bases at V and 2 bases at J, with 11 bases in the middle. The CDR3 has 14 amino acids. CDR1 LNHDA and CDR2 SQIVND come from the germline V gene (reference sequence). CDR3 DNA sequence: TGTGCCAGCCAGGACAGAGCCTATAATTCACCCCTCCACTTT. Translated: CASQDRAYNSPLHF.

The chain joins TRBV11-2 to TRBJ1-3; no firm D call. This CDR3 spans 16 amino acids. The germline gives CDR1 SGHAT, CDR2 FQNNGV. V shed 5 bases and J shed 0 bases, with 14 bases lying between them. CDR3 region: CASSRNQGISGNTIYF. DNA for the CDR3: TGTGCCAGCAGCCGTAACCAAGGGATCTCTGGAAACACCATATATTTT.

The V and J genes are TRBV29-1 and TRBJ2-7; D possibly corresponds to TRBD1 (7 bases). CDR1 and CDR2 (germline): SQVTM, ANQGSEA. This CDR3 is built from 16 residues. V lost 0 bases to trimming and J lost 0 bases, with 15 bases between them. The CDR3 coding sequence is TGCAGCGTTGAAGACTGGGGGCAGGGGGGCTCCTACGAGCAGTACTTC. It specifies CSVEDWGQGGSYEQYF.

The V call is TRBV27, the J call TRBJ2-2; D is uncertain. The germline V gene encodes CDR1 MNHEY and CDR2 SMNVEV (reference sequence). V lost 0 bases to trimming and J lost 7 bases, with 12 bases between them. The CDR3 spans 15 residues. Written as DNA, the CDR3 is TGTGCCAGCAGTTTATCGTTGCCTCTGGGCGGGGAGCTGTTTTTT. Its translation is CASSLSLPLGGELFF.

The chain combines TRBV6-5 with TRBJ1-2; D is unclear. Trimming cost V 8 bases and J 6 bases, with 16 bases left between them. The CDR3 consists of 13 residues. Germline lookup yields CDR1 MNHEY and CDR2 SVGAGI. The CDR3 loop is CASSLTHWDGYTF. CDR3 coding DNA: TGTGCCAGCTCTCTGACACACTGGGATGGCTACACCTTC.

V gene TRBV11-2 combines with J gene TRBJ1-1; D gene uncertain. The germline V and J ends were trimmed by 3 bases and 3 bases, with 20 bases remaining between them. Germline V gene sequence: CDR1 SGHAT, CDR2 FQNNGV. CDR3 length equals 17 residues. The CDR3 protein is CASSLNDLGGEYTEAFF. DNA for the CDR3: TGTGCCAGCAGCTTGAATGATCTGGGAGGCGAATACACTGAAGCTTTCTTT.

The chain combines TRBV6-5 with TRBJ1-1; D gene unclear. Germline CDR1 MNHEY, CDR2 SVGAGI. This CDR3 contains 11 residues. Trimming shortened V by 8 bases and J by 5 bases, and 9 bases separated the two germline ends. CDR3 in DNA: TGTGCCAGCCCCTCGGGGACTGAAGCTTTCTTT. Protein sequence: CASPSGTEAFF.

This clone was counted only a few times. The chain links TRBV21-1 to TRBJ1-5; the D call TRBD1 from the table was never checked on the DNA. TRBV21-1 is annotated as a pseudogene. This CDR3 comprises 14 residues. CDR3 protein: CASSKEYTNQPQHF. Here the CDR3 DNA reads TGTGCCAGCAGCAAAGAGTACACCAATCAGCCCCAGCATTTT.

In DNA, the CDR3 is TGTGCCAGCAGCGGGACTAGCGGGGCTGTGACCCAGTACTTC. Its protein is CASSGTSGAVTQYF. The chain carries TRBV9 and TRBJ2-5; 12 positions agree with TRBD2. The CDR3 runs to 14 residues. Per germline, CDR1 SGDLS and CDR2 YYNGEE. Trimming cost V 3 bases and J 7 bases; bases outside gene matches: 4.

The chain employs TRBV3-1 (or the pseudogene TRBV3-2) and TRBJ2-7, with D perhaps TRBD1 (5 bases). The CDR3 is made up of 14 amino acids. Germline V lookup: CDR1 LGHDT, CDR2 YNNKEL (reference sequence). V lost 0 bases, J lost 1 base, and 7 bases lay in between. DNA of the CDR3: TGTGCCAGCAGCCAAGAACAGGATTCCTACGAGCAGTACTTC. Amino acid sequence: CASSQEQDSYEQYF.

This chain uses TRBV28 with TRBJ1-4; TRBD1 matches 9 bases. The CDR3 runs 15 residues. Germline trimming cut 6 bases from V and 7 bases from J; bases unmatched to any gene: 9. The germline CDR1 and CDR2 sequences are MDHEN and SYDVKM. The CDR3 region is CASRTDGTGFEKLFF. The DNA of the CDR3 is TGTGCCAGCAGAACCGATGGGACAGGGTTTGAAAAACTGTTTTTT.

V usage is TRBV27 and J usage is TRBJ1-2; TRBD1 matches at 9 bases. Germline V CDR1 and CDR2: MNHEY, SMNVEV (reference sequence). The trim removed 5 bases at V and 3 bases at J, leaving 7 bases unmatched. This CDR3 region has 15 residues. The CDR3 loop reads CASSPGTGTYYGYTF. The CDR3 coding sequence is TGTGCCAGCAGTCCGGGGACAGGGACTTACTATGGCTACACCTTC.

J is TRBJ2-7 and V is TRBV5-1; D is possibly TRBD1 (5 bases). The V gene's germline CDR1 is SGHRS and CDR2 YFSETQ. The CDR3 spans 15 residues. V lost 2 bases to trimming and J lost 2 bases, with 14 bases between them. The CDR3 DNA is TGCGCCAGCAGCTTCGATCCAGGGATGCCCTACGAGCAGTACTTC. Its translation is CASSFDPGMPYEQYF.

The rearrangement joins TRBV3-1 (or the pseudogene TRBV3-2) to TRBJ2-2, with TRBD1 identical over 9 bases. Germline lookup yields CDR1 LGHDT and CDR2 YNNKEL (reference sequence). Trimming took 4 bases from V and 4 from J; bases not matched to a gene: 4. The CDR3 is 15 amino acids. The CDR3 DNA reads TGTGCCAGCAGCCGACAGGGGGGTGGCACCGGGGAGCTGTTTTTT. The encoded protein is CASSRQGGGTGELFF.

This clone was found once. V and J are TRBV7-9 and TRBJ1-2; D remains ambiguous. CDR3 length: 10 residues. Trimming shortened V by 3 bases and J by 6 bases, and 2 bases separated the two germline ends. CDR1 and CDR2 from the germline V gene are SEHNR and FQNEAQ (reference sequence). CDR3 nucleotides: TGTGCCAGCAGCTTTAATGGCTACACCTTC. Encoded protein: CASSFNGYTF.

The chain carries TRBV7-9 and TRBJ1-1; D is ambiguous. The CDR3 consists of 14 residues. Per the germline V gene, CDR1 is SEHNR and CDR2 is FQNEAQ (reference sequence). V shed 1 base and J shed 3 bases, with 9 bases lying between them. CDR3 nucleotide sequence: TGTGCCAGCAGCTTAGTAGGCAGGCACACTGAAGCTTTCTTT. This sequence encodes CASSLVGRHTEAFF.

The chain combines TRBV10-2 with TRBJ2-2; TRBD2 might be the D (5 bases). Germline values: CDR1 WSHSY, CDR2 SAAADI. This CDR3 contains 14 residues. Trimming cost V 7 bases and J 6 bases, with 15 bases left between them. The CDR3 DNA reads TGCGCCAGCAAGACTATCGAAGATCCCGGGGAGCTGTTTTTT. Its protein product is CASKTIEDPGELFF.

This rearrangement joins TRBV2 to TRBJ2-7; 7 bases agree with TRBD1. Germline values: CDR1 SNHLY, CDR2 FYNNEI. The CDR3 spans 12 residues. The junction had 5 bases not matched to a gene; V was cut back by 7 bases and J by 5 bases. CDR3 DNA sequence: TGTGCCAGCACCGTCAGGGGGAACGAGCAGTACTTC. Residues: CASTVRGNEQYF.